Following are 14 T cell receptor delta chains from one sample sequenced in a study of γδ T cells in repeated Plasmodium falciparum infection. Flow sorting of PBMC yielded separate Vgamma9/Vdelta2+ and Vdelta2-negative gammadelta T cell populations for bulk repertoire analysis. TCRdb re-called clones from the multiplex PCR reads via CATT. The repertoire includes 50,000 or so delta-chain clones, roughly 1.6% of them detected once, and 8.5% to 10% sits in the top ten. The sample was gamma-delta T cells from blood. All receptors come from a pool of human donors (malaria-infected and uninfected, not separated).

In the case of this clone: The protein held in TCRdb is that of a much larger clone and does not match this DNA's translation at residue 11, likely because of a read error; the protein shown is translated from the DNA. The V gene is TRDV1, the J gene TRDJ1, with 10 bases matching TRDD3. The J gene, absent from TCRdb, was called here by matching the DNA to germline. The germline gives CDR1 TSWWSYY, CDR2 QGS. The junction had 19 bases not matched to a gene; V was cut back by 2 bases and J by 1 base. CDR3 length equals 21 residues. This chain's CDR3 is CALGEFRPRYRGIRGTDKLIF. The CDR3 coding sequence is TGTGCTCTTGGGGAATTCAGACCCAGGTACAGGGGGATACGGGGCACCGATAAACTCATCTTT.

About this clone: For this DNA, TCRdb reports the protein of a much larger clone, which diverges at residue 16, most likely from a read error; the protein presented here is translated directly from the DNA. The chain joins TRDV1 to TRDJ1; D is unclear. Germline CDR1 is TSWWSYY and CDR2 is QGS. The CDR3 is 17 amino acids. This CDR3 is CALAGPPVPLPTDKLTF. The CDR3 nucleotides read TGTGCTCTTGCTGGTCCTCCGGTCCCTTTGCCCACCGATAAACTCACCTTT.

Notes on this clone: Given a far larger clone just one base away, this is likely a sequencing read error. The same CDR3 is also encoded by other DNA sequences in this sample. This chain links TRDV1 with TRDJ1; TRDD3 matches at 12 bases. The germline V gene has CDR1 TSWWSYY and CDR2 QGS. The CDR3 is made up of 19 amino acids. CDR3: CALGELWGIRHRHTDKLIF. In nucleotides, the CDR3 is TGTGCTCTTGGGGAACTCTGGGGGATACGCCATCGACACACCGATAAACTCATCTTC.

There are a few counts of this clone. TCRdb assigns this DNA the protein of a much larger clone, which departs from its translation at residue 7; this likely reflects a read error, and the protein shown comes from translating the DNA. The V gene is TRDV1, the J gene TRDJ1; TRDD3 agrees at 10 bases. V trimming: 4 bases; J trimming: 3 bases; junction bases outside the gene matches: 20. The CDR3 has 20 amino acids. Germline V lookup: CDR1 TSWWSYY, CDR2 QGS. The CDR3 DNA sequence: TGTGCTCTTGGGGGCCCCAGCACATTGGGGGATACTAAAAGTGCCGATAAACTCATCTTT. This gives the protein CALGGPSTLGDTKSADKLIF.

This clone was counted many times. This sequence joins TRDV2 and TRDJ1; 10 nucleotides line up with TRDD3. Germline V gives CDR1 GEAIGNYY, CDR2 EKD. CDR3 length equals 20 residues. V trimming: 3 bases; J trimming: 1 base; junction bases outside the gene matches: 19. Here the CDR3 reads CACDPLRLGDNHQITDKLIF. In DNA, the CDR3 is TGTGCCTGTGACCCCCTTAGGCTGGGGGATAATCACCAAATCACCGATAAACTCATCTTT.

This clone has a handful of counts. The protein that TCRdb holds for this DNA derives from a much larger clone and differs from the translated DNA at residue 9, which likely indicates a read error; the protein shown here is translated from the DNA. The rearrangement uses TRDV1 and TRDJ1, with TRDD2 as a possible D gene (5 bases). TCRdb offers no J gene call, so here the DNA was matched to germline to obtain one. Trimming shortened V by 3 bases and J by 0 bases, and 23 bases separated the two germline ends. Per germline, CDR1 TSWWSYY and CDR2 QGS. The CDR3 totals 19 residues. The CDR3 loop is CALGDPSRVPLPYTDKLIF. The CDR3 nucleotides read TGTGCTCTTGGGGACCCCTCCCGGGTACCCCTACCGTACACCGATAAACTCATCTTT.

Of note for this clone: TCRdb's protein, taken from a much larger clone, differs from this DNA's translation at residue 15, likely owing to a read error; the protein displayed comes from the DNA. V gene TRDV1 combines with J gene TRDJ1; 12 nucleotides line up with TRDD3. Germline V CDR1 and CDR2: TSWWSYY, QGS. Trimming cost V 2 bases and J 10 bases; bases outside gene matches: 17. There are 18 residues in the CDR3. The CDR3 is CALGETRTGGYLSTRLIF. The CDR3 coding sequence is TGTGCTCTTGGGGAAACTAGGACTGGGGGATACCTATCGACAAGACTCATCTTT.

This clone was detected only a few times. The protein given by TCRdb reflects a much larger clone and differs at residue 9 from this DNA's translation, likely from a read error; the protein shown is the DNA's translation. The rearrangement links TRDV1 to TRDJ1; possibly TRDD2 for D (6 bases). The J gene comes from matching the DNA to germline here; TCRdb lacks it. The germline gives CDR1 TSWWSYY, CDR2 QGS. CDR3 length: 17 residues. The V gene lost 4 bases and the J gene lost 8 bases, with 26 bases spanning the gap. This CDR3 is CALGVLPSGALRDKLIF. CDR3 coding DNA: TGTGCTCTTGGGGTATTGCCTTCCGGCGCACTTCGGGACAAACTCATCTTT.

On this clone: This DNA's translation differs at residue 9 from TCRdb's protein, which comes from a much larger clone; a read error is likely, and the protein shown is translated from the DNA. V usage is TRDV1 and J usage is TRDJ1; D may be TRDD3 (5 bases). In the absence of a J gene in TCRdb, the DNA was matched to germline to assign it here. V lost 5 bases and J lost 0, with 19 bases in between. In germline, CDR1 is TSWWSYY, CDR2 QGS. This CDR3 region has 17 residues. The CDR3 region has the DNA TGTGCTCTTGGGCGCCGACGGGGGCCGTTATACACCGATAAACTCATCTTT. Translation: CALGRRRGPLYTDKLIF.

About this clone: A far larger clone is one base from this, pointing to a likely read error. Other DNA sequences within the sample encode an identical CDR3. The chain links TRDV1 to TRDJ1, with 8 bases aligning to TRDD2. TCRdb is silent on the J gene; assignment here came from matching the DNA to germline. The CDR3 covers 25 residues. The germline gives CDR1 TSWWSYY, CDR2 QGS. V lost 3 bases and J lost 7; bases outside the gene matches: 40. This CDR3 is CALGDIATSYGGVGIDPFGGPKLIF. The DNA of the CDR3 is TGTGCTCTTGGGGACATAGCTACTTCCTACGGTGGTGTTGGGATAGACCCCTTTGGTGGGCCTAAACTCATCTTT.

This clone was detected many times. The chain joins TRDV1 to TRDJ1; D call uncertain. V dropped 7 bases and J dropped 0 bases, with 18 bases sitting between them. CDR3 length equals 16 residues. Per germline, CDR1 TSWWSYY and CDR2 QGS. CDR3 sequence reads: CALVLHLGYYTDKLIF. In DNA form, the CDR3 reads TGTGCTCTTGTATTGCACCTCGGTTATTACACCGATAAACTCATCTTT.

The sample holds many counts of this clone. A single base is all that separates this from a far larger clone, so a read error is likely. The same CDR3 also results from other DNA sequences found in this sample. This sequence joins TRDV1 and TRDJ1; 12 bases agree with TRDD3. CDR3 length: 22 residues. Looked up from germline, CDR1 is TSWWSYY and CDR2 is QGS. The CDR3 nucleotides read TGTGCTCTTGGGGAATCCTTCTCTTCCTCGCTACTGGGGGATACTGGGACCGATAAACTAATCTTT. It is translated as CALGESFSSSLLGDTGTDKLIF.

Concerning this clone itself: The protein TCRdb lists belongs to a much larger clone and differs from this DNA's translation at residue 11, which points to a read error; the protein shown is made from the DNA. The chain recombines TRDV1 with TRDJ1, with D perhaps assigned TRDD2 or TRDD3 (6 bases each). The J gene comes from matching the DNA to germline here; TCRdb lacks it. Germline V gene sequence: CDR1 TSWWSYY, CDR2 QGS. The CDR3 runs 16 residues. The ends were cut back, 3 bases at V and 10 bases at J, with 24 bases in the middle. The CDR3 nucleotides read TGTGCTCTTGGGGATGTTCCTTCCGCCGGGGGACTCTCACTCATCTTT. Translating gives CALGDVPSAGGLSLIF.

This clone was counted only a few times. The translation of this DNA and the TCRdb protein of a much larger clone differ at residue 5, probably owing to a read error; the protein shown here is translated from the DNA. This chain connects TRDV1 to TRDJ1, with D possibly matching TRDD2 (6 bases). The J gene is absent in TCRdb and was assigned here via DNA matching to germline. This CDR3 spans 22 amino acids. Germline CDR1 reads TSWWSYY; CDR2 reads QGS. V lost 5 bases and J lost 2, with 36 bases in between. The CDR3 region has the DNA TGTGCTCTTGGGAGGACCCCATTCTTCCTCACCAATTTAGCGTCTCCAACCGATAAACTCATCTTT. It translates to CALGRTPFFLTNLASPTDKLIF.